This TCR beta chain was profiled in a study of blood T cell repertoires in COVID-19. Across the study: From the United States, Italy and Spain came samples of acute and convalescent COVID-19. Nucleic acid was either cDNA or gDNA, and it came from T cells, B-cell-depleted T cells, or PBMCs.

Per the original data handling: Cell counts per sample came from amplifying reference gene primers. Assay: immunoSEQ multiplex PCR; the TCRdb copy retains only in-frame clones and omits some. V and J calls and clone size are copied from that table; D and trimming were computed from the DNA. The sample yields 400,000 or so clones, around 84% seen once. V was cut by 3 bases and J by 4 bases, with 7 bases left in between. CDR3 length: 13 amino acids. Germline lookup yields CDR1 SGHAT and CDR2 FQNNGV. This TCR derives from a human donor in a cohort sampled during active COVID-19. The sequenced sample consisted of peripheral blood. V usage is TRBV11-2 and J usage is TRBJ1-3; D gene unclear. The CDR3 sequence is CASSFRAGNTIYF. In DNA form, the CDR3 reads TGTGCCAGCAGCTTCCGAGCCGGAAACACCATATATTTT.